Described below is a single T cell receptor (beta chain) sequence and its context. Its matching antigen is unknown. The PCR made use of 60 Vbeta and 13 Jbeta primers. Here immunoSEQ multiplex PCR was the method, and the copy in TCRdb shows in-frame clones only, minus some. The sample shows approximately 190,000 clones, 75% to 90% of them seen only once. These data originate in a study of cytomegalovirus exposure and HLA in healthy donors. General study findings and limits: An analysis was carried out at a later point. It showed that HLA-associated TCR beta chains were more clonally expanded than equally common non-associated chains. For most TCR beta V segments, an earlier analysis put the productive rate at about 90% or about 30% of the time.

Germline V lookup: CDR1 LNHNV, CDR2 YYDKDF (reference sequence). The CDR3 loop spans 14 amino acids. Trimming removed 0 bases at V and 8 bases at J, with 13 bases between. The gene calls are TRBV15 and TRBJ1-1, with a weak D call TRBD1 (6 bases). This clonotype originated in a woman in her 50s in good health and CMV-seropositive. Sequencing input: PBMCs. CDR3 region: CATSRDIGGREAFF. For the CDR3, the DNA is TGTGCCACCAGCAGAGATATCGGGGGGCGCGAAGCTTTCTTT.